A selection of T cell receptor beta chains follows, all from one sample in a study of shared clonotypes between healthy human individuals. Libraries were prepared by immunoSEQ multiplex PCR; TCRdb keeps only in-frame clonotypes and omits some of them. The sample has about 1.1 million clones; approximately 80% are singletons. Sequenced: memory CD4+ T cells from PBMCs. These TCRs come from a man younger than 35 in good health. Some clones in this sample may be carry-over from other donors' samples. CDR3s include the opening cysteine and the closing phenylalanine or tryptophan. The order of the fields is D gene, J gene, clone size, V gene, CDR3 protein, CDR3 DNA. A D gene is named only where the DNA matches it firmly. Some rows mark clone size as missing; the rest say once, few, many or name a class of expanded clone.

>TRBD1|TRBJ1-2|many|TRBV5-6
CASSLGQGRGYGYTF
TGTGCCAGCAGCCTAGGACAGGGGCGAGGCTATGGCTACACCTTC
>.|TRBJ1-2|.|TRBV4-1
CASSHPERGLYGYTF
TGCGCCAGCAGCCACCCCGAAAGGGGCCTCTATGGCTACACCTTC
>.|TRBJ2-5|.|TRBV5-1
CASRGFGLRGETQYF
TGCGCCAGCAGAGGGTTCGGGCTCCGAGGGGAGACCCAGTACTTC
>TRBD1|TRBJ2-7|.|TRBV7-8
CASSLTGAIYEQYF
TGTGCCAGCAGCCTCACAGGGGCCATCTACGAGCAGTACTTC
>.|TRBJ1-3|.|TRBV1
CTSSQDLRGLNTIYF
TGCACCAGCAGCCAAGATCTGAGGGGTTTAAACACCATATATTTT
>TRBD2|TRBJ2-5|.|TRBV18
CASSPETSGSRQTQYF
TGTGCCAGCTCACCGGAGACTAGCGGGAGTCGGCAGACCCAGTACTTC
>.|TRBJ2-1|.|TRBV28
CASSQSWGNNEQFF
TGTGCCAGCAGTCAGTCGTGGGGAAACAATGAGCAGTTCTTC
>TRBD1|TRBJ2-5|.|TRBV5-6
CASSATGTETQYF
TGTGCCAGCAGCGCGACAGGGACGGAGACCCAGTACTTC
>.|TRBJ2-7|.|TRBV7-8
CASSRRGYEQYF
TGTGCCAGCAGCAGGAGGGGGTACGAGCAGTACTTC
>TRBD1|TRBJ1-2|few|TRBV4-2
CASSQEGQGISGYTF
TGTGCCAGCAGCCAAGAGGGACAGGGCATCTCTGGCTACACCTTC
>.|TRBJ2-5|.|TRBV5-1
CASSLVTPETQYF
TGCGCCAGCAGCTTGGTGACCCCAGAGACCCAGTACTTC
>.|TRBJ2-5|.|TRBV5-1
CASSLRPADQETQYF
TGCGCCAGCAGCTTGCGCCCAGCGGACCAAGAGACCCAGTACTTC
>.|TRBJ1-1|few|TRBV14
CASTNQVVTEAFF
TGTGCCAGCACAAATCAGGTGGTGACTGAAGCTTTCTTT
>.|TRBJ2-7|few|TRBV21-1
CASSKKSYEQYF
TGTGCCAGCAGCAAAAAGAGCTACGAGCAGTACTTC